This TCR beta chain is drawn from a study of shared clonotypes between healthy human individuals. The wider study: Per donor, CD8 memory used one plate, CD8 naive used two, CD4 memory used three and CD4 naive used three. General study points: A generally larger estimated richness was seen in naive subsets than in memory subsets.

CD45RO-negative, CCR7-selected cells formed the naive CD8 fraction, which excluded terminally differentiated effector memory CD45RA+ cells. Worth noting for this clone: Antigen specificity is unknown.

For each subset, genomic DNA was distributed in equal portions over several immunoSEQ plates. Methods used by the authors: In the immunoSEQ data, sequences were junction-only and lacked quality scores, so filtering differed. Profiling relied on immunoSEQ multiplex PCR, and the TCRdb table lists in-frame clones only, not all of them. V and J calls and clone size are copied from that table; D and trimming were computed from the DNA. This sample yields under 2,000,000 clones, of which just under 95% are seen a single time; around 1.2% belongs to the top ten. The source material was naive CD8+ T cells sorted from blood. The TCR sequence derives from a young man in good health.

The CDR3 nucleotides read TGTGCCAGCAGCCGAGCGGGATACTCCTACGAGCAGTACTTC. This gives the protein CASSRAGYSYEQYF. This chain connects TRBV2 to TRBJ2-7; 7 bases map to TRBD2. Germline assignment: CDR1 SNHLY and CDR2 FYNNEI. The CDR3 covers 14 residues. The V and J ends lost 6 bases and 0 bases, in that order; junction bases with no gene match: 5.